The clone carrying this T cell receptor beta chain appeared many times. As for time point: newly diagnosed GD, antithyroid drugs for less than 3 months. Following extraction of RNA from PBMCs, that RNA was used to make the TCR library. The source of the patients was an endocrinology department in Xi'an, China. The data originate from a study of regulatory T cells in long-lasting Graves disease. Researchers made TCR beta libraries by using iRepertoire HTBI primers and running Arm-PCR on CDR3 regions. From the multiplex PCR reads, TCRdb called clonotypes with MiXCR, one entry per CDR3 protein. The sample has a few hundred thousand distinct CDR3 sequences; roughly 17% are singletons. Trimming took off 0 bases at V and 0 bases at J, with 7 bases between the two ends. There are 15 residues in the CDR3. The germline gives CDR1 SGDLS, CDR2 YYNGEE. This sample also belongs to another study, concerning T cells in Graves' hyperthyroidism and ophthalmopathy. That source adds: Patients with uncontrolled infections, other autoimmune diseases, pregnancy or lactation were excluded. When the TCR CDR3 underwent first-round RT-PCR, the HTBI primer set was used. Ophthalmopathy was identified by the model a median about 6.4 months ahead of onset.

The chain combines TRBV9 with TRBJ1-5, with D unclear. Specimen: peripheral blood mononuclear cells (PBMCs), collected at new diagnosis, from a patient treated with antithyroid drugs. This clonotype originated in a woman under 30 with Graves disease. The CDR3 sequence: CASSVGRNSNQPQHF. In DNA form, the CDR3 reads TGTGCCAGCAGCGTAGGCAGAAATAGCAATCAGCCCCAGCATTTT.